Below are 9 T cell receptor beta chains sequenced from a single sample in a study of tissue T cells after allogeneic stem cell transplantation. The protocol was immunoSEQ multiplex PCR, while the TCRdb copy is restricted to in-frame clones and leaves out a portion. The data show more than 4,500 clones, less than 55% seen once. Time point noted: mouse harvest day 14 after allogeneic transplant. The graft held 10^6 splenic CD5+ T cells and 10^7 T-cell-depleted bone marrow cells. Material: gut tissue. The origin of the receptors is a female BALB/c mouse given C57BL/6 T cells with graft-versus-host disease after an allogeneic hematopoietic cell transplant.

About this clone: Any gene name here is a mouse gene name. With the read ending 1 residue before the CDR3 end, the germline J gene is used to fill in that end. The chain employs TRBV13-2 and TRBJ1-1, with D maybe TRBD1 (6 bases). This CDR3 spans 14 amino acids. Germline CDR1 reads NNHNN; CDR2 reads SYGAGS (reference sequence). Trimming took off 0 bases at V and 3 bases at J, with 9 bases between the two ends. The CDR3 sequence: CASGDASGDTEVFF. CDR3 DNA (partial): TGTGCCAGCGGTGATGCATCAGGGGACACAGAAGTCTTC.

This clone has more than one count but fewer than ten. Each gene name is a mouse one. With the read ending 1 residue before the CDR3 end, the germline J gene is used to fill in that end. This sequence joins TRBV2 and TRBJ1-5, with TRBD1 as a possible D gene (5 bases). There are 18 residues in the CDR3. The germline V and J ends were trimmed by 0 bases and 1 base, with 16 bases remaining between them. Per the germline V gene, CDR1 is LGHNA and CDR2 is YSYQKL. The sequenced CDR3 bases are TGTGCCAGCAGCCAAGATCCTCAGGGAAGAGCGAACAACCAGGCTCCGCTT. Translation: CASSQDPQGRANNQAPL. The whole CDR3 region reads CASSQDPQGRANNQAPLF. The full variable domain, completed using reference TRBV2 and TRBJ1-5, is DPKIIQKPKYLVAVTGSEKILICEQYLGHNAMYWYRQSAKKPLEFMFSYSYQKLMDNQTASSRFQPQSSKKNHLDLQITALKPDDSATYFCASSQDPQGRANNQAPLFGEGTRLSVL.

With regard to this clone: Each gene name is a mouse one. The read ends 1 residue early relative to the CDR3; the germline J gene fills the gap. The rearrangement joins TRBV3 to TRBJ2-7; TRBD2 matches at 11 bases. V trimming: 4 bases; J trimming: 3 bases; junction bases outside the gene matches: 5. The CDR3 contains 15 residues. Germline assignment: CDR1 SNHLY and CDR2 FYNGKV (reference sequence). CDR3 loop: CASSSWTGGFYEQYF. Incomplete CDR3 DNA: TGTGCCAGCAGCTCCTGGACTGGGGGGTTCTATGAACAGTAC.

By its share, this clone is medium-sized. Gene names refer to mouse genes. The CDR3 end falls 1 residue outside the read, so it is completed with the germline J gene. V is TRBV23 and J is TRBJ2-3; TRBD2, the table's D call, lacks a check against the DNA. This CDR3 region has 15 residues. Looked up from germline, CDR1 is KGHTA and CDR2 is FQNQQP. CDR3 bases read: TGCTCCAGCAGTGGACTGGGGGCTAGTGCAGAAACGCTGTAT. Encoded protein: CSSSGLGASAETLY. The CDR3 reads in full as CSSSGLGASAETLYF.

This clone rates as medium-sized (0.01 to 0.1%). Germline and genes here are mouse. The read falls 1 residue short of the CDR3 end, and the missing part is taken from the germline J gene. The chain is built from TRBV26 and TRBJ1-2, with D perhaps matching TRBD1 (5 bases). Trimming took 3 bases from V and 2 from J, leaving 10 bases between them. CDR3 length: 14 amino acids. Germline V gene data show CDR1 as KGHPV and CDR2 as FQNQEV (reference sequence). The CDR3 loop is CASSLQGRNSDYTF. CDR3 bases read: TGTGCCAGCAGTCTCCAGGGAAGGAACTCCGACTACACC.

Comment on this clone: Gene names are mouse gene names. The read terminates 1 residue ahead of where the CDR3 ends, so the germline J gene completes it. The gene calls are TRBV12-1 and TRBJ2-7, with TRBD1 matching over 10 bases. CDR3 length equals 14 residues. V shed 3 bases and J 4 bases; nucleotides not matched to a gene: 5. Germline V gene lookup returns CDR1 SGHSN and CDR2 HYEKVE. CDR3 amino acids: CASSSGTGVYEQYF. The CDR3 bases that were read are TGTGCCAGCTCTTCCGGGACAGGGGTATATGAACAGTAC. Using reference TRBV12-1 and TRBJ2-7 for the parts outside the CDR3, the full variable domain is DSGVVQSPRHIIKEKGGRSVLTCIPISGHSNVVWYQQTLGKELKFLIQHYEKVERDKGFLPSRFSVQQFDDYHSEMNMSALELEDSAMYFCASSSGTGVYEQYFGPGTRLTVL.

A note on this clone: These gene names are mouse names. The DNA ends 1 residue before the CDR3 does, and the rest of the CDR3 is filled in from the germline J gene. The V gene is TRBV13-2, the J gene TRBJ2-7; possibly TRBD1 for D (5 bases). V lost 2 bases, J lost 6 bases, and 12 bases lay in between. This CDR3 spans 13 amino acids. CDR1 and CDR2 from the germline V gene are NNHNN and SYGAGS (reference sequence). Here the CDR3 reads CASGDAGRGEQYF. The sequenced part of the CDR3 DNA is TGTGCCAGCGGTGACGCAGGGAGAGGTGAACAGTAC.

Judged by abundance, this clone is large. Mouse gene names and germline throughout. The read stops 1 residue short of the end of the CDR3; the missing end is completed from the germline J gene. The chain couples TRBV16 to TRBJ1-2, with D uncertain. The CDR3 has 15 amino acids. V was clipped by 0 bases and J by 1 base, with 9 bases between them. Germline CDR1 SGHSA, CDR2 FRNQAP. The CDR3 loop is CASSLDRGINSDYTF. Incomplete CDR3 DNA: TGTGCAAGCAGCTTAGATCGAGGCATAAACTCCGACTACACC.

This clone turned up a few times. The genes are named according to mouse. The read gets to within 1 residue of the CDR3 end, and the germline J gene fills in the rest. The gene calls are TRBV4 and TRBJ2-7; 12 bases match TRBD2. The CDR3 contains 16 residues. V shed 5 bases, J shed 0 bases, and the junction held 5 bases outside the gene matches. Per the germline V gene, CDR1 is LGHDT and CDR2 is YNNKQL (reference sequence). Incomplete CDR3 DNA: TGTGCCAGCAGCCCTAGACTGGGGGGGCGCTCCTATGAACAGTAC. It translates to CASSPRLGGRSYEQY. The entire CDR3 protein reads CASSPRLGGRSYEQYF.